These 17 T cell receptor beta chains came from one sample sequenced in a study of blood T cell repertoires in COVID-19. Assay used: immunoSEQ multiplex PCR; TCRdb lists only in-frame clones, some missing. Here the sample spans about 50,000 clones, approximately 85% being singletons. Sequenced material: peripheral blood. The receptors were gathered from a man in his sixties with acute or convalescent COVID-19.

The rearrangement links TRBV15 to TRBJ2-7; the D is unclear. V shed 1 base and J shed 6 bases, with 10 bases lying between them. The germline CDR1 and CDR2 sequences are LNHNV and YYDKDF (reference sequence). There are 13 residues in the CDR3. CDR3 in DNA: TGTGCCACCAGCAGAGGGCCACAACGCGAGCAGTACTTC. Its translation: CATSRGPQREQYF.

The genes are TRBV20-1 and TRBJ2-7, with a possible D match to TRBD2 (7 bases). Deletions cut 5 bases from V and 6 bases from J, with 11 bases between. This CDR3 has 11 residues. Germline V CDR1 and CDR2: DFQATT, SNEGSKA (reference sequence). CDR3 protein: CSAHRGAEQYF. The DNA of the CDR3 is TGCAGTGCTCACCGGGGGGCCGAGCAGTACTTC.

In DNA form, the CDR3 reads TGTGCCAGCAGCCCTGTTGTCGGAGGGTATGGCTACACCTTC. As protein: CASSPVVGGYGYTF. The chain uses TRBV6-4 and TRBJ1-2; D is uncertain. This CDR3 is built from 14 residues. Looked up from germline, CDR1 is MRHNA and CDR2 is SNTAGT. V dropped 6 bases and J dropped 5 bases, with 16 bases sitting between them.

The chain links TRBV2 to TRBJ1-4, with TRBD1 as a possible D gene (5 bases). Trimming took off 7 bases at V and 0 bases at J, with 12 bases between the two ends. CDR3 length equals 15 residues. CDR1 is SNHLY and CDR2 is FYNNEI in the germline V gene. The CDR3 region has the DNA TGTGCCAGCACCAAAGGAGGGGCAACTAATGAAAAACTGTTTTTT. It is translated as CASTKGGATNEKLFF.

The chain has TRBV28 and TRBJ1-5; D is perhaps TRBD1 (6 bases). The CDR3 spans 14 residues. From germline, CDR1 is MDHEN and CDR2 SYDVKM. V lost 7 bases and J lost 9, with 19 bases in between. The CDR3 reads CASNVDSRSRPQHF. The CDR3 DNA reads as TGTGCCAGCAATGTGGACAGCCGTAGCCGGCCCCAGCATTTT.

This clone was seen only once. The chain couples TRBV28 to TRBJ2-1, with 11 bases identical to TRBD2. The CDR3 is made up of 13 amino acids. The J segment lost 8 bases and the V segment lost 7 bases, leaving 4 bases of the junction unmatched. Germline V gene sequence: CDR1 MDHEN, CDR2 SYDVKM. CDR3 bases: TGTGCCAGCAATGGACTAGCGGGTGATGAGCAGTTCTTC. This encodes CASNGLAGDEQFF.

V usage is TRBV27 and J usage is TRBJ2-1; 8 nucleotides align to TRBD2. Germline-derived CDR1 and CDR2 are MNHEY and SMNVEV (reference sequence). The CDR3 is 15 residues long. V was pared by 5 bases and J by 8 bases, with 11 bases of the junction left unmatched. DNA for the CDR3: TGTGCCAGCAGTGAAAGCGGGAGTCGCCCCGATGAGCAGTTCTTC. Its translation is CASSESGSRPDEQFF.

V is TRBV28 and J is TRBJ2-5; D gene uncertain. The V and J ends lost 5 bases and 3 bases respectively, with 13 bases between them. This CDR3 comprises 14 residues. Germline CDR1 is MDHEN and CDR2 is SYDVKM. For the CDR3, the DNA is TGTGCCAGCAGTCCCCGACTGGAAAAAGAGACCCAGTACTTC. Translating gives CASSPRLEKETQYF. Full variable domain (missing parts from reference TRBV28 and TRBJ2-5): DVKVTQSSRYLVKRTGEKVFLECVQDMDHENMFWYRQDPGLGLRLIYFSYDVKMKEKGDIPEGYSVSREKKERFSLILESASTNQTSMYLCASSPRLEKETQYFGPGTRLLVL.

CDR3 amino acids: CASSWAGQGSGNTIYF. The CDR3 region has the DNA TGTGCCAGCAGCTGGGCGGGACAGGGCTCTGGAAACACCATATATTTT. This sequence joins TRBV5-4 and TRBJ1-3; 9 bases match TRBD1. Germline CDR1 SGHNT, CDR2 YYREEE (reference sequence). Trimming took 3 bases from V and 0 from J; bases not matched to a gene: 4. This CDR3 has 16 residues.

V is TRBV27 and J is TRBJ2-7; D gene unclear. Germline CDR1 reads MNHEY; CDR2 reads SMNVEV (reference sequence). This CDR3 is built from 13 residues. With 1 base removed from V and 0 bases from J, the gap between germline ends came to 4 bases. This CDR3 is CASSLYGSYEQYF. CDR3 DNA: TGTGCCAGCAGTTTATACGGCTCCTACGAGCAGTACTTC.

The chain couples TRBV5-4 to TRBJ2-5, with D possibly TRBD2 on 5 matching bases. Germline CDR1 reads SGHNT; CDR2 reads YYREEE (reference sequence). The CDR3 length is 13 residues. V was pared by 5 bases and J by 1 base, with 9 bases between. CDR3 sequence reads: CASRARGQETQYF. For the CDR3, the DNA is TGTGCCAGCAGGGCCCGGGGCCAAGAGACCCAGTACTTC.

This clone appeared once. The V gene is TRBV5-4, the J gene TRBJ1-2; the D gene is possibly TRBD1 (6 bases). The CDR3 length is 16 residues. Germline V gene data show CDR1 as SGHNT and CDR2 as YYREEE (reference sequence). V lost 3 bases and J 1 base, leaving 16 bases between the germline ends. This CDR3 reads CASSWTSGGGNYGYTF. The CDR3, as DNA: TGTGCCAGCAGCTGGACCTCGGGAGGGGGTAACTATGGCTACACCTTC.

This sequence joins TRBV5-1 and TRBJ1-5, with D possibly being TRBD1 (5 bases). Trimming stripped 1 base from V and 6 bases from J, with 11 bases between. The CDR3 spans 14 residues. CDR1 is SGHRS and CDR2 is YFSETQ in the germline V gene. The CDR3 is CASSLQGQGQPQHF. In DNA, the CDR3 is TGCGCCAGCAGCTTGCAGGGTCAGGGTCAGCCCCAGCATTTT.

The V and J genes are TRBV9 and TRBJ1-1, with D possibly matching TRBD1 (5 bases). Trimming cost V 0 bases and J 7 bases, with 10 bases left between them. The germline CDR1 and CDR2 sequences are SGDLS and YYNGEE. This CDR3 is built from 13 residues. CDR3 amino acids: CASSVDGAGEAFF. The CDR3 DNA sequence: TGTGCCAGCAGCGTAGATGGGGCAGGTGAAGCTTTCTTT.

The chain recombines TRBV7-9 with TRBJ2-5; possibly TRBD2 for D (6 bases). Germline V CDR1 and CDR2: SEHNR, FQNEAQ (reference sequence). Trimming removed 11 bases from V and 2 bases from J, with 18 bases in between. This CDR3 has 14 amino acids. CDR3 coding DNA: TGTGCCGGCTCCCGCGGTAGCGGACAAGAGACCCAGTACTTC. It codes for CAGSRGSGQETQYF.

V gene TRBV10-2 combines with J gene TRBJ1-2, with D maybe TRBD1 (6 bases). The CDR3 length is 15 residues. The V end was cut by 5 bases, the J end by 5 bases, with 18 bases between. Per the germline V gene, CDR1 is WSHSY and CDR2 is SAAADI. CDR3 DNA sequence: TGCGCCAGCAGTCTTACAGGGACCGTAAGGTATGGCTACACCTTC. Translating gives CASSLTGTVRYGYTF.

This sequence joins TRBV5-1 and TRBJ1-1, with D tentatively TRBD1 (6 bases). Per the germline V gene, CDR1 is SGHRS and CDR2 is YFSETQ. V was shortened by 0 bases and J by 4 bases, with 16 bases between the two germline ends. The CDR3 is made up of 16 amino acids. This chain's CDR3 is CASSLVGGQPSTEAFF. The DNA for the CDR3 is TGCGCCAGCAGCTTGGTAGGAGGACAGCCCTCCACTGAAGCTTTCTTT.